This T cell receptor beta chain was obtained from a study of T cells in Graves' hyperthyroidism and ophthalmopathy. Researchers took RNA transcripts and amplified the TCR beta CDR3 regions from them. The TCR CDR3 first-round RT-PCR relied on the HTBI primer set. TCRdb re-analysed the multiplex PCR reads in MiXCR, keeping a single row per CDR3 protein. The data show about 610,000 distinct CDR3 sequences, roughly 46% seen once. Trimming stripped 1 base from V and 5 bases from J, with 11 bases between. The CDR3 loop spans 14 amino acids. The germline gives CDR1 SGHTA, CDR2 FQGNSA. This clonotype was counted ten times or more.

The sequencing input was peripheral blood or thyroid tissue (not recorded which). This TCR was sampled from a woman aged 18 to 35 with Graves' hyperthyroidism. The chain uses TRBV7-2 and TRBJ2-5; D ambiguous. The CDR3 DNA reads TGTGCCAGCAGCTTAGAAAACTTCGAGGAGACCCAGTACTTC. The encoded protein is CASSLENFEETQYF.